This is a list of T cell receptor beta chains from one sample in a study of T cells after yellow fever vaccination. TCRdb re-called the 5' RACE reads through MiXCR, storing one row per CDR3 protein. The data show hundreds of thousands of distinct CDR3 sequences, roughly 12% seen once. The sequenced sample was PBMCs, obtained on the day of the yellow fever booster vaccination. These receptors were taken from a young man who received the YFV17D yellow fever vaccine. The CDR3 runs from the conserved cysteine through the conserved F or W. D genes are given only for firm matches. Rows may omit the clone size; those that give it use once, few, many or a size class.

d_call: TRBD1; v_call: TRBV7-8; clone_size: many; j_call: TRBJ2-7; cdr3_aa: CASSRLGQGYEQYF; cdr3_nt: TGTGCCAGCAGCCGCCTTGGACAGGGCTACGAGCAGTACTTC
d_call: .; v_call: TRBV20-1; clone_size: once; j_call: TRBJ2-2; cdr3_aa: CSARRFGTSNTGELFF; cdr3_nt: TGCAGTGCCAGACGATTCGGGACGTCAAACACCGGGGAGCTGTTTTTT
d_call: TRBD1; v_call: TRBV7-9; clone_size: .; j_call: TRBJ1-1; cdr3_aa: CASRTGTNTEAFF; cdr3_nt: TGTGCCAGCAGGACAGGGACGAACACTGAAGCTTTCTTT
d_call: .; v_call: TRBV27; clone_size: few; j_call: TRBJ1-2; cdr3_aa: CASGRDYGYTF; cdr3_nt: TGTGCCAGCGGACGGGACTATGGCTACACCTTC
d_call: .; v_call: TRBV5-1; clone_size: few; j_call: TRBJ1-1; cdr3_aa: CASSLQVPEDTEAFF; cdr3_nt: TGCGCCAGCAGCCTACAGGTTCCGGAGGACACTGAAGCTTTCTTT
d_call: .; v_call: TRBV5-6; clone_size: few; j_call: TRBJ1-1; cdr3_aa: CASNSAANTEAFF; cdr3_nt: TGTGCCAGCAACAGTGCAGCAAACACTGAAGCTTTCTTT
d_call: .; v_call: TRBV6-1; clone_size: .; j_call: TRBJ2-1; cdr3_aa: CASSPRGVNEQFF; cdr3_nt: TGTGCCAGCAGCCCTCGGGGAGTGAATGAGCAGTTCTTC
d_call: TRBD2; v_call: TRBV20-1; clone_size: .; j_call: TRBJ2-7; cdr3_aa: CSARVGTSGRAGEQYF; cdr3_nt: TGCAGTGCTAGAGTAGGGACTAGCGGGAGAGCGGGTGAGCAGTACTTC
d_call: .; v_call: TRBV28; clone_size: .; j_call: TRBJ2-1; cdr3_aa: CASSLLGARMNEQFF; cdr3_nt: TGTGCCAGCAGTTTACTGGGGGCTCGGATGAATGAGCAGTTCTTC
d_call: TRBD1; v_call: TRBV12-3/TRBV12-4; clone_size: few; j_call: TRBJ2-5; cdr3_aa: CASRGQGIQYF; cdr3_nt: TGTGCCAGCAGAGGACAGGGGATCCAGTACTTC
d_call: .; v_call: TRBV18; clone_size: few; j_call: TRBJ1-5; cdr3_aa: CASSRDETRVGQPQHF; cdr3_nt: TGTGCCAGCTCACGCGATGAGACCAGGGTGGGTCAGCCCCAGCATTTT
d_call: .; v_call: TRBV20-1; clone_size: few; j_call: TRBJ2-1; cdr3_aa: CSAPGGPSPNEQFF; cdr3_nt: TGCAGTGCCCCCGGAGGACCGTCCCCCAATGAGCAGTTCTTC
d_call: .; v_call: TRBV4-2; clone_size: many; j_call: TRBJ2-1; cdr3_aa: CASSQERVNEQFF; cdr3_nt: TGTGCCAGCAGCCAAGAAAGAGTGAATGAGCAGTTCTTC
d_call: TRBD2; v_call: TRBV4-3; clone_size: .; j_call: TRBJ2-1; cdr3_aa: CASSPGLTSGRGLNEQFF; cdr3_nt: TGCGCCAGCAGCCCTGGCTTGACTAGCGGGAGGGGATTAAATGAGCAGTTCTTC
d_call: .; v_call: TRBV24-1; clone_size: few; j_call: TRBJ2-1; cdr3_aa: CATSDPGLNNEQFF; cdr3_nt: TGTGCCACCAGTGACCCTGGACTTAACAATGAGCAGTTCTTC
d_call: TRBD2; v_call: TRBV25-1; clone_size: .; j_call: TRBJ2-4; cdr3_aa: CASSLTSGAKNIQYF; cdr3_nt: TGTGCCAGCAGTTTGACTAGCGGGGCCAAAAACATTCAGTACTTC
d_call: TRBD2; v_call: TRBV20-1; clone_size: many; j_call: TRBJ2-7; cdr3_aa: CSATSGTSGMQSYEQYF; cdr3_nt: TGCAGTGCCACTTCCGGGACTAGCGGGATGCAAAGCTACGAGCAGTACTTC
d_call: TRBD1; v_call: TRBV11-2; clone_size: few; j_call: TRBJ2-5; cdr3_aa: CASSFGTGGSQETQYF; cdr3_nt: TGTGCCAGCAGCTTTGGGACAGGGGGCAGCCAAGAGACCCAGTACTTC
d_call: TRBD2; v_call: TRBV15; clone_size: .; j_call: TRBJ2-1; cdr3_aa: CATSETSGRVLFF; cdr3_nt: TGTGCCACCAGCGAGACTAGCGGGAGAGTTCTGTTCTTC
d_call: TRBD2; v_call: TRBV23-1; clone_size: .; j_call: TRBJ2-3; cdr3_aa: CASSQVSGTSTDTQYF; cdr3_nt: TGCGCCAGCAGTCAGGTTAGCGGGACAAGCACAGATACGCAGTATTTT
d_call: .; v_call: TRBV11-2; clone_size: .; j_call: TRBJ2-3; cdr3_aa: CASSTGVKDTQYF; cdr3_nt: TGTGCCAGCAGCACGGGAGTCAAGGATACGCAGTATTTT
d_call: .; v_call: TRBV5-5; clone_size: few; j_call: TRBJ2-4; cdr3_aa: CASSLEPPLDIQYF; cdr3_nt: TGTGCCAGCAGCTTGGAACCCCCCTTGGACATTCAGTACTTC
d_call: .; v_call: TRBV23-1; clone_size: few; j_call: TRBJ1-6; cdr3_aa: CASSRGSYNSPLHF; cdr3_nt: TGCGCCAGCAGTCGGGGCTCCTATAATTCACCCCTCCACTTT
d_call: .; v_call: TRBV5-5; clone_size: .; j_call: TRBJ2-4; cdr3_aa: CASSPEYSRLNIQYF; cdr3_nt: TGTGCCAGCAGCCCGGAGTACTCTAGGTTGAACATTCAGTACTTC
d_call: .; v_call: TRBV14; clone_size: .; j_call: TRBJ2-5; cdr3_aa: CASSRSERQTQYF; cdr3_nt: TGTGCCAGCAGCCGATCTGAAAGGCAGACCCAGTACTTC
d_call: TRBD2; v_call: TRBV7-2; clone_size: many; j_call: TRBJ2-7; cdr3_aa: CASSLLAGAYEQYF; cdr3_nt: TGTGCCAGCAGCTTATTAGCGGGAGCTTACGAGCAGTACTTC
d_call: TRBD2; v_call: TRBV30; clone_size: .; j_call: TRBJ2-3; cdr3_aa: CAWSPIQLAGLPDTQYF; cdr3_nt: TGTGCCTGGAGTCCCATCCAACTAGCGGGTCTGCCAGATACGCAGTATTTT
d_call: .; v_call: TRBV24-1; clone_size: .; j_call: TRBJ2-2; cdr3_aa: CATSSLNTGELFF; cdr3_nt: TGTGCCACCTCCAGTCTGAACACCGGGGAGCTGTTTTTT
d_call: .; v_call: TRBV5-1; clone_size: .; j_call: TRBJ2-7; cdr3_aa: CASSLEVGHEQYF; cdr3_nt: TGCGCCAGCAGCTTGGAGGTCGGGCACGAGCAGTACTTC
d_call: .; v_call: TRBV20-1; clone_size: few; j_call: TRBJ1-2; cdr3_aa: CSAWTGQYGYTF; cdr3_nt: TGCAGTGCCTGGACTGGACAATATGGCTACACCTTC
d_call: .; v_call: TRBV5-1; clone_size: .; j_call: TRBJ2-1; cdr3_aa: CASSLDHNEQFF; cdr3_nt: TGCGCCAGCAGCTTGGATCACAATGAGCAGTTCTTC
d_call: .; v_call: TRBV7-2; clone_size: .; j_call: TRBJ2-7; cdr3_aa: CASSLGDYSYEQYF; cdr3_nt: TGTGCCAGCAGCTTGGGAGACTACTCCTACGAGCAGTACTTC
d_call: .; v_call: TRBV7-2; clone_size: .; j_call: TRBJ1-1; cdr3_aa: CASSLPWGGTEAFF; cdr3_nt: TGTGCCAGCAGTCTCCCCTGGGGCGGGACTGAAGCTTTCTTT
d_call: .; v_call: TRBV19; clone_size: .; j_call: TRBJ1-5; cdr3_aa: CASDKGQPNQPQHF; cdr3_nt: TGTGCCAGTGATAAAGGACAACCCAATCAGCCCCAGCATTTT
d_call: TRBD1; v_call: TRBV11-2; clone_size: .; j_call: TRBJ2-7; cdr3_aa: CASSLGQGRFYEQYF; cdr3_nt: TGTGCCAGCAGCTTAGGACAGGGGCGATTCTACGAGCAGTACTTC